These T cell receptor beta chains were read from a single sample in a study of T cells in Graves' hyperthyroidism and ophthalmopathy. TCRdb ran MiXCR on the multiplex PCR reads and lists one entry per CDR3 protein. Seen here are over 150,000 distinct CDR3 sequences, about a sixth observed once, and the top ten hold 53%. The material sequenced was blood. The receptors derive from a woman in her forties or fifties with Graves' hyperthyroidism. The CDR3 runs from the conserved cysteine through the conserved F or W. The D gene is left open where the match is weak. Clone size is not always given. Where it is, it says once, few, many or a class for expanded clones.

>TRBJ2-7|many|NA|12|TRBV6-1
CASSYRGDEQYF
TGTGCCAGCAGTTATAGGGGGGACGAGCAGTACTTC
>TRBJ2-1|many|NA|13|TRBV12-3/TRBV12-4
CASSSGVYNEQFF
TGTGCCAGCAGTTCGGGGGTATACAATGAGCAGTTCTTC
>TRBJ1-4|few|TRBD1|14|TRBV6-1
CASTTGGFNEKLFF
TGTGCCAGCACCACAGGGGGATTTAATGAAAAACTGTTTTTT
>TRBJ2-7|NA|TRBD2|16|TRBV20-1
CSARKSTSGRAYEQYF
TGCAGTGCTAGAAAATCGACTAGCGGGAGGGCATATGAGCAGTACTTC
>TRBJ2-1|few|TRBD2|17|TRBV7-2
CASSLRTSGLSYNEQFF
TGTGCCAGCAGCTTGAGGACTAGCGGGCTCTCCTACAATGAGCAGTTCTTC
>TRBJ2-1|NA|TRBD2|16|TRBV29-1
CSVEGMTSVATNEQFF
TGCAGCGTTGAAGGGATGACTAGCGTAGCGACCAATGAGCAGTTCTTC
>TRBJ2-2|many|NA|14|TRBV6-1
CASRGLQYTGELFF
TGTGCCAGCAGGGGTTTACAGTACACCGGGGAGCTGTTTTTT
>TRBJ2-7|many|TRBD2|16|TRBV6-2/TRBV6-3
CASNIAPGGPIIWQYF
TGTGCCAGCAATATCGCGCCGGGAGGGCCGATAATATGGCAGTACTTC
>TRBJ2-7|few|TRBD2|14|TRBV15
CATSALGRAYEQYF
TGTGCCACCAGCGCCCTCGGGAGGGCCTACGAGCAGTACTTC
>TRBJ2-1|many|NA|14|TRBV10-3
CAISEVGPLGRQFF
TGTGCCATCAGTGAGGTAGGCCCCCTGGGTCGGCAGTTCTTC
>TRBJ1-1|many|TRBD1|13|TRBV7-3
CACGQGASTEAFF
TGTGCCTGCGGCCAGGGGGCGAGCACTGAAGCTTTCTTT
>TRBJ2-1|NA|NA|15|TRBV27
CASSLFRESYNEQFF
TGTGCCAGCAGTTTATTCCGGGAGAGCTACAATGAGCAGTTCTTC
>TRBJ1-2|NA|TRBD1|15|TRBV6-2/TRBV6-3
CASRSAQGADYGYTF
TGTGCCAGCAGGTCGGCGCAGGGGGCTGACTATGGCTACACCTTC
>TRBJ1-1|many|NA|13|TRBV3-1
CASSRSPLTEAFF
TGTGCCAGCAGCCGATCCCCGCTGACTGAAGCTTTCTTT
>TRBJ1-3|NA|TRBD1|16|TRBV30
CAWSQGVLYSGNTIHF
TGTGCCTGGTCACAGGGGGTATTATATTCTGGAAACACCATACATTTT
>TRBJ1-3|NA|NA|18|TRBV27
CASSPHPYRGGAEDTIYF
TGTGCCAGCAGCCCTCACCCCTACAGAGGGGGGGCAGAGGACACCATATATTTT
>TRBJ1-1|many|NA|14|TRBV18
CASSPPSLNTEAFF
TGTGCCAGCTCACCACCGTCATTGAACACTGAAGCTTTCTTT
>TRBJ2-1|NA|NA|12|TRBV19
CASGLAGNEQFF
TGTGCCAGCGGACTGGCGGGGAATGAGCAGTTCTTC
>TRBJ1-5|NA|NA|14|TRBV10-3
CAISVAGSNQPQHF
TGTGCCATCAGTGTCGCAGGGTCCAATCAGCCCCAGCATTTT
>TRBJ2-1|many|TRBD1|11|TRBV30
CALDRGNEQFF
TGTGCCTTGGACAGGGGGAATGAGCAGTTCTTC
>TRBJ1-4|NA|NA|15|TRBV9
CASSPGPYGNEKLFF
TGTGCCAGCAGCCCGGGGCCCTACGGAAACGAAAAACTGTTTTTT
>TRBJ2-5|few|TRBD2|15|TRBV6-9
CASSYQGRGEETQYF
TGTGCCAGCAGTTACCAAGGACGGGGGGAAGAGACCCAGTACTTC
>TRBJ2-5|many|NA|12|TRBV7-2
CASSSQEETQYF
TGTGCCAGCAGCTCTCAAGAAGAGACCCAGTACTTC
>TRBJ2-3|few|NA|15|TRBV7-9
CASRNRDLDTDTQYF
TGTGCCAGCAGAAACCGGGACTTAGACACAGATACGCAGTATTTT
>TRBJ2-3|NA|NA|14|TRBV7-6
CASSLVQLGDTQYF
TGTGCCAGCAGCTTAGTTCAGCTTGGAGATACGCAGTATTTT
>TRBJ2-7|many|NA|13|TRBV2
CASSEGHSYEQYF
TGTGCCAGCAGTGAGGGCCACTCCTACGAGCAGTACTTC
>TRBJ2-7|many|NA|14|TRBV27
CASSDGQNSYEQYF
TGTGCCAGCAGTGACGGGCAAAACTCCTACGAGCAGTACTTC
>TRBJ2-7|NA|TRBD2|15|TRBV18
CASSPGTSEHYEQYF
TGTGCCAGCTCACCAGGGACTAGCGAACACTACGAGCAGTACTTC
>TRBJ2-5|NA|NA|10|TRBV29-1
CSVAQGTQYF
TGCAGCGTCGCACAGGGGACCCAGTACTTC
>TRBJ2-1|many|TRBD2|14|TRBV3-1
CASSPGTSDDEQFF
TGTGCCAGCAGCCCCGGGACTAGCGATGATGAGCAGTTCTTC
>TRBJ1-1|many|TRBD1|13|TRBV6-1
CASRSDRGLVAFF
TGTGCCAGCAGGAGCGACAGGGGGCTCGTAGCTTTCTTT